Listed below are T cell receptor beta chains from one sample, sequenced in a study of cytomegalovirus exposure and HLA in healthy donors. Assay: immunoSEQ multiplex PCR; the TCRdb copy retains only in-frame clones and omits some. The table includes tens of thousands of clones, around 94% detected once. What was sequenced was PBMCs. The receptor source for this set is a man in his late teens or twenties in good health and CMV-seronegative. Both conserved end residues are part of each CDR3. A D gene is named only where the DNA matches it firmly.

d_call	v_call	j_call	cdr3_nt	cdr3_aa
TRBD1	TRBV5-1	TRBJ1-4	TGCGCCAGCGGACGCCAGGGACAGCCTAATGAAAAACTGTTTTTT	CASGRQGQPNEKLFF
TRBD2	TRBV19	TRBJ2-3	TGTGCCAGTAGTCCCGGGACTACTAGCACAGATACGCAGTATTTT	CASSPGTTSTDTQYF
-	TRBV28	TRBJ1-1	TGTGCCAGCAGTTTATCGGGGGGCCTCCGCATGAACACTGAAGCTTTCTTT	CASSLSGGLRMNTEAFF
-	TRBV5-1	TRBJ1-3	TGCGCCAGCAGCGAAATAGGGGGCTCTGGAAACACCATATATTTT	CASSEIGGSGNTIYF
-	TRBV5-1	TRBJ1-1	TGCGCCAGCAGCTTGATGACGGGCTCGGGAACTGAAGCTTTCTTT	CASSLMTGSGTEAFF
TRBD1	TRBV28	TRBJ2-5	TGTGCCAGCTCCGGGACAGGGGCGGTCCAAGAGACCCAGTACTTC	CASSGTGAVQETQYF
TRBD1	TRBV7-9	TRBJ2-7	TGTGCCAGCAGCTTGATGAGGGGGCAGGGGGCCATCTACGAGCAGTACTTC	CASSLMRGQGAIYEQYF
-	TRBV27	TRBJ1-4	TGTGCCAGCAGTAGTGGACAGTCGGCTAATGAAAAACTGTTTTTT	CASSSGQSANEKLFF
TRBD2	TRBV5-1	TRBJ2-7	TGCGCCAGCAGCTTGGAGGGGAGGGCCTTCCCCGAGCAGTACTTC	CASSLEGRAFPEQYF
-	TRBV2	TRBJ2-1	TGTGCCAGCCATTTAGCACTTTACAATGAGCAGTTCTTC	CASHLALYNEQFF
-	TRBV11-2	TRBJ2-7	TGTGCCAGCAGCCACACAACTAGCTACGAGCAGTACTTC	CASSHTTSYEQYF
-	TRBV11-2	TRBJ2-7	TGTGCCAGCAGCTTAGCTAGCGCCTCCTACGAGCAGTACTTC	CASSLASASYEQYF
-	TRBV11-1	TRBJ2-1	TGTGCCAGCAGCACCTTAGACTACAATGAGCAGTTCTTC	CASSTLDYNEQFF
-	TRBV5-4	TRBJ2-3	TGTGCCAGCAGCTTGGCGGAGGGGGATACGCAGTATTTT	CASSLAEGDTQYF
TRBD1	TRBV27	TRBJ2-1	TGTGCCAGCAGTTTATCGGGGGGCAGGGGGCGGTGGTGGTTCTTC	CASSLSGGRGRWWFF
TRBD1	TRBV6-5	TRBJ1-1	TGTGCCAGCAGTAGAGGGGGCAGAGCTGAAGCTTTCTTT	CASSRGGRAEAFF
TRBD1	TRBV25-1	TRBJ1-4	TGTGCCAGCAGTGGGACAGGGGTTGGTGAAAAACTGTTTTTT	CASSGTGVGEKLFF
-	TRBV14	TRBJ2-7	TGTGCCAGCTCTCAATTTACAGGGAGCTACGAGCAGTACTTC	CASSQFTGSYEQYF